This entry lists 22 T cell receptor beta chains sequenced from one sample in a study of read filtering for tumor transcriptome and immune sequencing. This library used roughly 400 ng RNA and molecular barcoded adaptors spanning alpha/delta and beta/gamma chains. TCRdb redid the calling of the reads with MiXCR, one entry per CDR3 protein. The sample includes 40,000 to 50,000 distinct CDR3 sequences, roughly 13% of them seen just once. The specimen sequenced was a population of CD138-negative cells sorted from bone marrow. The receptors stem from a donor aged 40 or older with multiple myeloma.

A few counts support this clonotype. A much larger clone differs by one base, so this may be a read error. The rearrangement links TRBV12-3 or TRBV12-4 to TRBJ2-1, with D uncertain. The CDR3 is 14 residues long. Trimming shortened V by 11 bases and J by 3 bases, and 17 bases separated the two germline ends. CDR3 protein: CAGAPDRLYNEQFF. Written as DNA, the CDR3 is TGTGCCGGCGCTCCGGACCGTCTCTACAATGAGCAGTTCTTC.

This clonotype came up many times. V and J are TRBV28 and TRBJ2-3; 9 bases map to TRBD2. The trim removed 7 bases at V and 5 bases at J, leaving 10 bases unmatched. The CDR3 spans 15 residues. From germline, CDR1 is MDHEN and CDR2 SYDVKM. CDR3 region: CASIYSGSRGDTQYF. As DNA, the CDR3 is TGTGCCAGCATTTATAGCGGGAGCCGAGGAGATACGCAGTATTTT.

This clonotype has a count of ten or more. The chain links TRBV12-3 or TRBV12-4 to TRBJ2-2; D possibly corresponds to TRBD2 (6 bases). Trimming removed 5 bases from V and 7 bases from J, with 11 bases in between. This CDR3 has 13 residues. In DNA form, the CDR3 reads TGTGCCAGCAGTACGGGACTTTTCGGGGAGCTGTTTTTT. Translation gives CASSTGLFGELFF.

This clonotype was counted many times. CDR3: CASSGGEAYNEQFF. The CDR3 DNA sequence: TGTGCCAGCAGCGGGGGGGAGGCTTACAATGAGCAGTTCTTC. V is TRBV9 and J is TRBJ2-1, with a tentative D call TRBD2 (6 bases). The germline gives CDR1 SGDLS, CDR2 YYNGEE. This CDR3 comprises 14 residues. The germline V and J ends were trimmed by 3 bases and 4 bases, with 11 bases remaining between them.

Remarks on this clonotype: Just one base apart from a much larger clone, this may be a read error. This CDR3 reads CASRTGIHQPQRF. In DNA form, the CDR3 reads TGTGCCAGCCGAACAGGTATTCACCAGCCCCAGCGTTTT. The chain is built from TRBV2 and TRBJ1-5; tentative D call: TRBD1 (5 bases). The CDR3 is 13 amino acids. Germline V gene lookup returns CDR1 SNHLY and CDR2 FYNNEI.

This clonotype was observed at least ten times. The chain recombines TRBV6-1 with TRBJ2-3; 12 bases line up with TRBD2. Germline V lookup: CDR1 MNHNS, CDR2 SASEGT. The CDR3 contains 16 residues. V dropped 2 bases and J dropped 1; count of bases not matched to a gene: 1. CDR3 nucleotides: TGTGCCAGCAGTGAAAGGACTAGCGGGGGCACAGATACGCAGTATTTT. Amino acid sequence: CASSERTSGGTDTQYF.

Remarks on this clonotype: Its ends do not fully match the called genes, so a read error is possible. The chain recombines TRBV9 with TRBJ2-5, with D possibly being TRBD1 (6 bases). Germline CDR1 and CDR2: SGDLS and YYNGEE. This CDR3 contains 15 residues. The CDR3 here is CASSPNGQKQEAQYF. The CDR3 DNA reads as TGTGCCAGTAGTCCCAACGGACAGAAACAAGAGGCCCAGTACTTC.

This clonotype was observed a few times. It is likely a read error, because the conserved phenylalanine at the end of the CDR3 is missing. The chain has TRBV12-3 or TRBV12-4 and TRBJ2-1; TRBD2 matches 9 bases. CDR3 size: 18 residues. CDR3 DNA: TGTACCAGCACTCTTCCGGCCCGAGCGGGAGGTGGGGGCAATGAGCAGTTCCTC. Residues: CTSTLPARAGGGGNEQFL.

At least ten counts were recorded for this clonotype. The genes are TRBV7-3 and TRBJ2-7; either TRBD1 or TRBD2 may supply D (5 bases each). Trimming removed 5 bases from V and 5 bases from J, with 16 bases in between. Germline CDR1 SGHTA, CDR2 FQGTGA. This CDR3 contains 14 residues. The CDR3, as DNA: TGTGCCAGCAGCCCCGGGACGCTCGGAGACGAGCAGTACTTC. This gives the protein CASSPGTLGDEQYF. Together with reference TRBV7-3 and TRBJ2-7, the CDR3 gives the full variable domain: GAGVSQTPSNKVTEKGKYVELRCDPISGHTALYWYRQSLGQGPEFLIYFQGTGAADDSGLPNDRFFAVRPEGSVSTLKIQRTERGDSAVYLCASSPGTLGDEQYFGPGTRLTVT.

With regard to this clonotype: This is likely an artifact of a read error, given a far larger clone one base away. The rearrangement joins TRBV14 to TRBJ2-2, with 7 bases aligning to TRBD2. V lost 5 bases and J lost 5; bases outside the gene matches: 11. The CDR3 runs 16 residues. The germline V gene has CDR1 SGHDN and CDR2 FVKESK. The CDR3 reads CASSFLAGVGTGELFF. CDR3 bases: TGTGCCAGCAGCTTTCTGGCGGGAGTGGGGACCGGGGAGCTGTTTTTT.

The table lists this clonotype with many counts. The CDR3 loop reads CASSQVGRGGSGTEAFF. CDR3 in DNA: TGTGCCAGCAGCCAAGTTGGTCGTGGGGGTTCGGGCACTGAAGCTTTCTTT. The chain employs TRBV3-1 and TRBJ1-1; TRBD1 might be the D (5 bases). The CDR3 length is 17 residues. Trimming removed 1 base from V and 4 bases from J, with 19 bases in between. Germline loops: CDR1 LGHDT, CDR2 YNNKEL (reference sequence).

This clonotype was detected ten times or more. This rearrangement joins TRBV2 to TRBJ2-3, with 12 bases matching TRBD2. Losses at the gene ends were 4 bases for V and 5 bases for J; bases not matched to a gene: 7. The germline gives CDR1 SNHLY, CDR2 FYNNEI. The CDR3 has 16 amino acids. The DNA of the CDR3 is TGTGCCAGCAGTGCAAGGCCACTAGCGGGAGGAGATACGCAGTATTTT. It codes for CASSARPLAGGDTQYF.

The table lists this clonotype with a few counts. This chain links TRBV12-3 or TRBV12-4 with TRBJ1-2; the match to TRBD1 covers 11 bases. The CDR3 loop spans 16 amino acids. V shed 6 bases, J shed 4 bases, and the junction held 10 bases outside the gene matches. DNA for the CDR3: TGTGCCAGCAGCTCCCCCGGGACAGGGGGAGGCTATGGCTACACCTTC. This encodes CASSSPGTGGGYGYTF.

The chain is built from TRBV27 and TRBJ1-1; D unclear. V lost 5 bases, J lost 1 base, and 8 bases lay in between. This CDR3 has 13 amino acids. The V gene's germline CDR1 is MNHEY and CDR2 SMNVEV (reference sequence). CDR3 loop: CASSRRQNTEAFF. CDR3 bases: TGTGCCAGCAGTCGCCGACAGAACACTGAAGCTTTCTTT.

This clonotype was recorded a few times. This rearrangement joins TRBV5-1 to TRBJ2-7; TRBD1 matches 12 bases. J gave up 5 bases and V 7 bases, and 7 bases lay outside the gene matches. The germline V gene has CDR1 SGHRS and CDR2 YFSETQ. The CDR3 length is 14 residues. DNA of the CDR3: TGCGCCAGCCGTCTCGGGACAGGGGGCAACGAGCAGTACTTC. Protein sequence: CASRLGTGGNEQYF.

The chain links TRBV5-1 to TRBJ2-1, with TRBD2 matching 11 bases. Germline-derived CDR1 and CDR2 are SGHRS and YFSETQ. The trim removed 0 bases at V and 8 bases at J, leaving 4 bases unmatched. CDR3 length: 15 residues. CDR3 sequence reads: CASSLALAGDYEQFF. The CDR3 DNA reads TGCGCCAGCAGCTTGGCACTAGCGGGAGACTATGAGCAGTTCTTC.

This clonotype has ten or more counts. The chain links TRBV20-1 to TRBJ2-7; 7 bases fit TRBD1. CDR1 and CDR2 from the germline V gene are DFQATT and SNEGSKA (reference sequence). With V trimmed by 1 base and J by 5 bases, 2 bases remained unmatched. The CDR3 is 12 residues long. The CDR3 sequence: CSARADRDEQYF. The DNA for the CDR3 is TGCAGTGCTAGAGCAGACAGGGACGAGCAGTACTTC.

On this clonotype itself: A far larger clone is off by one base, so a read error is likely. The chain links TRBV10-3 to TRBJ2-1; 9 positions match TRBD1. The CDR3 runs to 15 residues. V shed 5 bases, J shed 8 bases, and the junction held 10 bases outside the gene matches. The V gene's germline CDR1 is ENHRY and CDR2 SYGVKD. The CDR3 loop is CAISYSGTGMDEQFF. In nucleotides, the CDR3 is TGTGCCATCAGTTACTCCGGGACAGGGATGGATGAGCAGTTCTTC.

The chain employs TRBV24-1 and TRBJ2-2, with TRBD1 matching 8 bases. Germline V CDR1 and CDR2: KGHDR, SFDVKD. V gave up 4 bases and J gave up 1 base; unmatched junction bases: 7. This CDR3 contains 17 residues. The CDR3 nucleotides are TGTGCCACCAGTGACCACTCGACAGGGGAGAACACCGGGGAGCTGTTTTTT. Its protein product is CATSDHSTGENTGELFF.

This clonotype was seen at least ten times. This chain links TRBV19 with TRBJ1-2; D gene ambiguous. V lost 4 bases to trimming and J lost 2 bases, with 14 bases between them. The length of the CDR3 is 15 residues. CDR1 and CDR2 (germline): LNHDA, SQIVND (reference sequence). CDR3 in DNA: TGTGCCAGTAGTAATCCCTGGTTGGACAACTATGGCTACACCTTC. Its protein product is CASSNPWLDNYGYTF.

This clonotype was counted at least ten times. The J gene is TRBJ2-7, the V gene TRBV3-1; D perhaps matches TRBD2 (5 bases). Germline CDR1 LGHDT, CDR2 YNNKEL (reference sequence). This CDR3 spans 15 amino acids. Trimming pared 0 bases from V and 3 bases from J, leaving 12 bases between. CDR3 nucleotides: TGTGCCAGCAGCCAAGATCGGCTAGCTCTCTACGAGCAGTACTTC. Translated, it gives CASSQDRLALYEQYF.

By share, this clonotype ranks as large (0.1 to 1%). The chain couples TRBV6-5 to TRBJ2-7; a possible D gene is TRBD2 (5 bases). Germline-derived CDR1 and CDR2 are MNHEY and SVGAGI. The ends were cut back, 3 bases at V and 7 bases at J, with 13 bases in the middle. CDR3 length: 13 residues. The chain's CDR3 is CASSYYVASEQYF. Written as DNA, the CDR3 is TGTGCCAGCAGTTATTATGTAGCGTCTGAGCAGTACTTC.